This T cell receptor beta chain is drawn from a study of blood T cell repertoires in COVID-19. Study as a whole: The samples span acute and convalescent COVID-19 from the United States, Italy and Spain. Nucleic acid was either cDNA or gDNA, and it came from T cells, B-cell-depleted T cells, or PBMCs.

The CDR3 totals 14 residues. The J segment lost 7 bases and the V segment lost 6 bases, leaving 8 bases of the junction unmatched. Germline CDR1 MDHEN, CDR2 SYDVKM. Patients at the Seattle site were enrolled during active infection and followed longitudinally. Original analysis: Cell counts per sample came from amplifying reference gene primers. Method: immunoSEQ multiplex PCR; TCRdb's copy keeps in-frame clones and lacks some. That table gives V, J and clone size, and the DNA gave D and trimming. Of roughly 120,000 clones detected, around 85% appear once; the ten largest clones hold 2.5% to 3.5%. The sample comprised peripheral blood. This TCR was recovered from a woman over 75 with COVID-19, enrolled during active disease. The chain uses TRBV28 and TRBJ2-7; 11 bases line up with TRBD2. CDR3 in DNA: TGTGCCAGCAGGTCGCCTAGCGGGAGGTATGAGCAGTACTTC. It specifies CASRSPSGRYEQYF.